This T cell receptor beta chain was sequenced in a study of OX40 agonist ivuxolimab in advanced cancers. Study-wide background: Patients' therapy was ivuxolimab, an antibody that acts as an agonist of OX40 (CD134). It was permissible to have had prior anti-PD-1, anti-PD-L1 or anti-CTLA-4 therapy, and under 45% had some. Administration of intravenous ivuxolimab to patients occurred every 2 weeks at 0.01 to 10 mg/kg. Patients undergoing dose escalation presented with hepatocellular carcinoma, melanoma, renal cell or head and neck cancer.

Sequenced by immunoSEQ multiplex PCR; TCRdb stores in-frame clones only, minus some. The sample includes some 77,000 clones, approximately 95% of them seen just once. The CDR3 spans 15 residues. CDR1 is SEHNR and CDR2 is FQNEAQ in the germline V gene (reference sequence). V trimming: 3 bases; J trimming: 3 bases; junction bases outside the gene matches: 4. The V and J genes are TRBV7-9 and TRBJ1-1; TRBD1 aligns across 10 bases. This TCR was sampled from an adult with an advanced solid tumor such as melanoma, head and neck, liver or kidney cancer. The source was CD4+ or CD8+ T cells sorted from blood, collected in a trial of the OX40 agonist ivuxolimab. The CDR3 region is CASSFTGQGHTEAFF. The CDR3 DNA follows: TGTGCCAGCAGCTTTACGGGACAGGGGCACACTGAAGCTTTCTTT.